A selection of T cell receptor beta chains follows, all from one sample in a study of T cells expressing NK-cell markers. TCRdb re-called the 5' RACE reads; every CDR3 protein appears as one record, without DNA. This sample's table has about 300,000 distinct CDR3 sequences. The sample taken for sequencing was blood T cells: a sorted CD56 or NKG2C T cell subset, CD4+ or CD8+ T cells, or bulk PBMC T cells (not recorded which). The receptors were gathered from a woman aged 18-69 years in good health. Each CDR3 is given with its conserved first and last residue.

TRBV5-1	14	TRBJ2-5	CASSLSSASETQYF
TRBV5-6	13	TRBJ2-5	CASSETGEETQYF
TRBV6-1	14	TRBJ2-3	CASSDRDYTDTQYF
TRBV28	14	TRBJ2-1	CASSFPRSYNEQFF
TRBV4-3	16	TRBJ1-6	CASSGDRGEGTSPLHF
TRBV12-3/TRBV12-4	13	TRBJ1-2	CASSFKGNYGYTF
TRBV29-1	12	TRBJ1-1	CSVLTMNTEAFF
TRBV27	16	TRBJ2-1	CASSLSGDWGYNEQFF
TRBV9	14	TRBJ2-1	CASSEASSYNEQFF
TRBV6-1	11	TRBJ1-2	CAISRGGGYTF
TRBV6-1	15	TRBJ1-1	CASSEPRQGRTEAFF
TRBV9	14	TRBJ2-7	CASSVSGDPYEQYF
TRBV7-2	14	TRBJ1-2	CASSSGGGDYGYTF
TRBV29-1	14	TRBJ1-1	CSVTQQGILSEAFF
TRBV11-1	15	TRBJ2-7	CASSAEGREPYEQYF
TRBV7-2	15	TRBJ2-1	CASSRRGVNYNEQFF
TRBV20-1	16	TRBJ2-5	CSARDSGASGVETQYF
TRBV4-3	17	TRBJ2-1	CASSQAPLAGGNNEQFF
TRBV12-3/TRBV12-4	13	TRBJ2-4	CASEFGGRNIQYF
TRBV7-2	12	TRBJ2-1	CASSFSYNEQFF
TRBV20-1	14	TRBJ2-2	CSASGGANTGELFF
TRBV21-1	17	TRBJ1-5	CASTADRGAPRNQPQHF
TRBV6-6	12	TRBJ1-2	CASSVYRDGYTF
TRBV18	13	TRBJ1-1	CASSADGNTEAFF
TRBV29-1	13	TRBJ1-2	CSVARMWADGYTF
TRBV11-2	13	TRBJ1-1	CASSSDANTEAFF
TRBV5-1	19	TRBJ2-7	CASSLGARLTSGSWYEQYF
TRBV6-6	13	TRBJ1-1	CASQLLENTEAFF
TRBV20-1	14	TRBJ2-3	CSAPDRTSTDTQYF
TRBV12-3/TRBV12-4	12	TRBJ2-3	CASRKGADTQYF
TRBV7-2	13	TRBJ2-1	CASHFLGAGEQFF
TRBV30	15	TRBJ1-1	CAWSVKGAQGYRAFF
TRBV3-1	14	TRBJ2-5	CASSHGRPPVTQYF
TRBV20-1	15	TRBJ2-1	CSARSLRDRGNEQFF
TRBV14	17	TRBJ2-3	CASSGTSGFARTVTQYF
TRBV7-2	15	TRBJ2-7	CASSFTGVGSYEQYF
TRBV28	12	TRBJ2-7	CASSTTVYEQYF
TRBV4-3	15	TRBJ2-3	CASSPRGGGLDTQYF
TRBV29-1	14	TRBJ2-7	CSIRTSGGSYEQYF
TRBV11-2	15	TRBJ1-1	CASSLSRGVNTEAFF
TRBV12-3/TRBV12-4	14	TRBJ1-1	CASSPTTMNTEAFF
TRBV11-2	16	TRBJ1-4	CASSLERNRLRGKLFF
TRBV11-3	16	TRBJ1-3	CASSEEPPGVGNTIYF
TRBV9	17	TRBJ2-2	CASSVSSGLVNTGELFF